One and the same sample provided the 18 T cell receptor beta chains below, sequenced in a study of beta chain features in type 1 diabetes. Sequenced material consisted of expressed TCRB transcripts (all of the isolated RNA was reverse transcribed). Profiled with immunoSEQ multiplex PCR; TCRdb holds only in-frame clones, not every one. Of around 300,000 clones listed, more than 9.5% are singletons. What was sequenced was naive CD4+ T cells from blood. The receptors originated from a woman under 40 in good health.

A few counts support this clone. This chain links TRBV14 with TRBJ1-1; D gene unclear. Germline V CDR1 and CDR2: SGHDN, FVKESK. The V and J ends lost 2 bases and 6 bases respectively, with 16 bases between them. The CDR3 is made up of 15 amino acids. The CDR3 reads CASSQRGREFAEAFF. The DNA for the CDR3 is TGTGCCAGCAGCCAAAGAGGGAGGGAGTTTGCTGAAGCTTTCTTT.

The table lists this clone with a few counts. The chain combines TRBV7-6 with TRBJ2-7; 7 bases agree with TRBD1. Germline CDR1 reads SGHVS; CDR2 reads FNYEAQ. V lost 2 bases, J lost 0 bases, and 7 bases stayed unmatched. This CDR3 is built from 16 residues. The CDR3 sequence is CASSLKVGQDSYEQYF. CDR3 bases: TGTGCCAGCAGCTTAAAAGTAGGACAGGACTCCTACGAGCAGTACTTC. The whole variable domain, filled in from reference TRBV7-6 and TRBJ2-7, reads GAGVSQSPRYKVTKRGQDVALRCDPISGHVSLYWYRQALGQGPEFLTYFNYEAQQDKSGLPNDRFSAERPEGSISTLTIQRTEQRDSAMYRCASSLKVGQDSYEQYFGPGTRLTVT.

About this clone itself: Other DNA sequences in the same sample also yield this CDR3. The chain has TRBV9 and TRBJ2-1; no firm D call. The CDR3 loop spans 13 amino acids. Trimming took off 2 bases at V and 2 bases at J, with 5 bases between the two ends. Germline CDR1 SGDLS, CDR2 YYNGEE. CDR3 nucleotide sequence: TGTGCCAGCAGCGTCCTCGCCTACAATGAGCAGTTCTTC. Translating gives CASSVLAYNEQFF.

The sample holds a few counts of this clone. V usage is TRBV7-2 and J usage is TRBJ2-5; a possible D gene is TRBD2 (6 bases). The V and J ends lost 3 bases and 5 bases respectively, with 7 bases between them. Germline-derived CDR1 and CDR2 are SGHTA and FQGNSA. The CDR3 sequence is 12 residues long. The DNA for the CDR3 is TGTGCCAGCAGCTTGACTAGTGAGACCCAGTACTTC. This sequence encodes CASSLTSETQYF.

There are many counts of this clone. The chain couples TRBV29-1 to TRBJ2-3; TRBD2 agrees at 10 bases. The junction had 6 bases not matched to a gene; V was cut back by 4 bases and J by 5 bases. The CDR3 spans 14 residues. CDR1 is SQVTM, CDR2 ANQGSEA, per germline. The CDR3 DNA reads TGCAGCGTTGTAGCGGGAGGCGCCTTAGATACGCAGTATTTT. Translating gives CSVVAGGALDTQYF.

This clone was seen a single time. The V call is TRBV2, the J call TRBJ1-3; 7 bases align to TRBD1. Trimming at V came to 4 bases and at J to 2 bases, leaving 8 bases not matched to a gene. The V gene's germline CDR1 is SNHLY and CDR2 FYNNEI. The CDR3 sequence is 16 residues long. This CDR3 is CASSVFGTAAGNTIYF. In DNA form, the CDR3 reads TGTGCCAGCAGTGTCTTCGGGACAGCCGCTGGAAACACCATATATTTT.

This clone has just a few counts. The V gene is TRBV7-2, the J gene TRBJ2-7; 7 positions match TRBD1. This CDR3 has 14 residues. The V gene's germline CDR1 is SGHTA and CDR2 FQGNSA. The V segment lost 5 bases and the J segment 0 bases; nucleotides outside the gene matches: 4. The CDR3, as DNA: TGTGCCAGCAGCATTACAGGGGCCTCCTACGAGCAGTACTTC. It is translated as CASSITGASYEQYF. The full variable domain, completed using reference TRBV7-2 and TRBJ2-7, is GAGVSQSPSNKVTEKGKDVELRCDPISGHTALYWYRQSLGQGLEFLIYFQGNSAPDKSGLPSDRFSAERTGGSVSTLTIQRTQQEDSAVYLCASSITGASYEQYFGPGTRLTVT.

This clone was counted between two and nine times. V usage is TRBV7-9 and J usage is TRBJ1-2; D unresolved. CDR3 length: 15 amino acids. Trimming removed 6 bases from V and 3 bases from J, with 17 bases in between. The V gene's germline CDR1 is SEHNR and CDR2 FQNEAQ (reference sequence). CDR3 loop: CASSSISRTYYGYTF. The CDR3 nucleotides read TGTGCCAGCAGTTCAATTAGCAGGACTTACTATGGCTACACCTTC.

CDR3 residues: CATSRKTGEVNQPQHF. In nucleotides, the CDR3 is TGTGCCACCAGCAGAAAGACAGGGGAGGTCAATCAGCCCCAGCATTTT. The J gene is TRBJ1-5, the V gene TRBV15, with 8 nucleotides matching TRBD1. J gave up 3 bases and V 2 bases, and 6 bases lay outside the gene matches. Germline-derived CDR1 and CDR2 are LNHNV and YYDKDF (reference sequence). This CDR3 is 16 amino acids long.

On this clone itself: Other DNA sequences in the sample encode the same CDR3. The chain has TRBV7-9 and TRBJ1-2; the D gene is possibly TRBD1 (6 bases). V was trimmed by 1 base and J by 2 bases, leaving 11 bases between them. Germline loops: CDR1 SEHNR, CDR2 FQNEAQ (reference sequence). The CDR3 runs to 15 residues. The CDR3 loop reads CASSLVGTPNYGYTF. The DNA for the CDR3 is TGTGCCAGCAGCTTAGTCGGGACACCGAACTATGGCTACACCTTC.

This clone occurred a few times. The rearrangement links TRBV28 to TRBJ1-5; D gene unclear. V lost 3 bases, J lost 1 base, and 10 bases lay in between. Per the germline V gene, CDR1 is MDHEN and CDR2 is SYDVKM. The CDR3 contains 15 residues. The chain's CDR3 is CASSFGLDSNQPQHF. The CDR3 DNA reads TGTGCCAGCAGTTTTGGACTTGACAGCAATCAGCCCCAGCATTTT.

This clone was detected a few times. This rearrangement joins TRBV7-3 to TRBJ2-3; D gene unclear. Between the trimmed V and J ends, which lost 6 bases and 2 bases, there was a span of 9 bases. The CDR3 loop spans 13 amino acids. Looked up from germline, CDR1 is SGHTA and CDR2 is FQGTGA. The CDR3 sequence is CASSSDSTDTQYF. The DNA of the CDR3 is TGTGCCAGCAGTTCCGACTCCACAGATACGCAGTATTTT.

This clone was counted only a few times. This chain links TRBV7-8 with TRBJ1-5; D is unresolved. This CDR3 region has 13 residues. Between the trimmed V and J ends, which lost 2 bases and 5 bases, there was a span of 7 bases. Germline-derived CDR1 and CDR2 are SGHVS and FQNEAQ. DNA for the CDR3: TGTGCCAGCAGCTTATTGTCGGATCAGCCCCAGCATTTT. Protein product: CASSLLSDQPQHF.

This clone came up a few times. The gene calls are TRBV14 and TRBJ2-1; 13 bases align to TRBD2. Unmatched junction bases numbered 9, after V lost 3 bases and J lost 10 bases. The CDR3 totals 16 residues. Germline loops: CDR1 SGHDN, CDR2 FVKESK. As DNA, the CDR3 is TGTGCCAGCAGCCATGGAGGACTAGCGGGAGATCGCGAGCAGTTCTTC. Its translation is CASSHGGLAGDREQFF. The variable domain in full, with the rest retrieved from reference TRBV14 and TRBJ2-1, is EAGVTQFPSHSVIEKGQTVTLRCDPISGHDNLYWYRRVMGKEIKFLLHFVKESKQDESGMPNNRFLAERTGGTYSTLKVQPAELEDSGVYFCASSHGGLAGDREQFFGPGTRLTVL.

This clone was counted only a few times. The CDR3 reads CASSLAGTSGYEQYF. The CDR3 DNA is TGTGCCAGCAGTTTAGCCGGGACTAGCGGCTACGAGCAGTACTTC. The J gene is TRBJ2-7, the V gene TRBV27; TRBD2 agrees at 11 bases. Germline V gene data show CDR1 as MNHEY and CDR2 as SMNVEV (reference sequence). V was pared by 2 bases and J by 3 bases, with 3 bases of the junction left unmatched. CDR3 length: 15 residues.

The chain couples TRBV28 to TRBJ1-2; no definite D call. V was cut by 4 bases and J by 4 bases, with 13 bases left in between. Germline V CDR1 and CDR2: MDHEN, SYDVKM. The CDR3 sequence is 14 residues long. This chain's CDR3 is CASSSAAGSYGYTF. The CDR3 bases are TGTGCCAGCAGTTCAGCCGCGGGGAGCTATGGCTACACCTTC.

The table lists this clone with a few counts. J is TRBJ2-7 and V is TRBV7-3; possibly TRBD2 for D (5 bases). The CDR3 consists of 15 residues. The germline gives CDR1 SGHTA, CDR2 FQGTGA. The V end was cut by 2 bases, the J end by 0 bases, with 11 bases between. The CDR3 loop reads CASSLESGSSYEQYF. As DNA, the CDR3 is TGTGCCAGCAGCTTAGAGAGCGGCAGCTCCTACGAGCAGTACTTC.

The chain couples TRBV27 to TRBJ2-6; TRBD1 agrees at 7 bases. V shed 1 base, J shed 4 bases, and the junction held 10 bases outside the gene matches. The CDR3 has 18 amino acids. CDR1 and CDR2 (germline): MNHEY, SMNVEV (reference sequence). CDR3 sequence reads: CASSLLGITGAGANVLTF. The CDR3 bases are TGTGCCAGCAGTTTATTGGGTATTACAGGGGCCGGGGCCAACGTCCTGACTTTC.